This T cell receptor beta chain was sequenced in a study of cytomegalovirus exposure and HLA in healthy donors. Findings of the study overall: Researchers catalogued some 160 TCR beta chains as cytomegalovirus-associated. The likely origin of a cluster of highly shared sequence variants was a sequencing artifact. As a later analysis showed, a missense DCLRE1C variant was linked to trimming of TCR beta V- and J-genes. Using the classifier, cytomegalovirus status was reportedly diagnosed with high specificity and sensitivity.

To note about this clone: Antigen unknown.

Germline V gives CDR1 LNHNV, CDR2 YYDKDF (reference sequence). The germline V and J ends were trimmed by 0 bases and 6 bases, with 14 bases remaining between them. The CDR3 has 16 residues. The PCR ran on 60 Vbeta and 13 Jbeta primers. Produced via immunoSEQ multiplex PCR; TCRdb's table is partial and in-frame only. This sample has 95,000 to 120,000 clones, with under 90% found just once. The J gene is TRBJ2-2, the V gene TRBV15; possible D gene TRBD2, 5 bases. The sequencing sample was made of PBMCs. This clonotype originated in a woman under 30 in good health and CMV-seronegative. The CDR3 region is CATSRDLVSGSGELFF. CDR3 bases: TGTGCCACCAGCAGAGATCTAGTGTCGGGGTCCGGGGAGCTGTTTTTT.